The clone carrying this T cell receptor beta chain has ten or more counts. Its antigen is undetermined. Time point indicated: sample taken at primary tumor resection. The sequenced material consisted of unsorted whole RNA from tumor, nontumor lung or frozen PBMC. V was cut by 0 bases and J by 0 bases, with 6 bases left in between. This CDR3 has 15 amino acids. From germline, CDR1 is SGHTA and CDR2 FQGNSA. The library protocol tagged each TCR cDNA with a unique molecular identifier. One entry per CDR3 protein results from TCRdb running MiXCR on the 5' RACE reads. The sample lists tens of thousands of distinct CDR3 sequences, roughly 6% occurring once. This sample stems from a study of spatial heterogeneity in lung cancer. General study results and limits: Detection of ubiquitous tumor TCRs in blood was higher at resection than follow-up.

This TCR was recovered from a male donor with early-stage non-small cell lung cancer. The material was PBMCs, obtained at surgery. This chain uses TRBV7-2 with TRBJ2-1; unclear D gene. As DNA, the CDR3 is TGTGCCAGCAGCTTAGCGCTTAGCTCCTACAATGAGCAGTTCTTC. Its translation: CASSLALSSYNEQFF.